A selection of T cell receptor beta chains follows, all from one sample in a study of T cells expressing NK-cell markers. TCRdb re-called the 5' RACE reads; one entry per CDR3 protein, DNA not given. The record lists some 280,000 distinct CDR3 sequences, of which the ten most abundant hold around 0.4%. Sequencing input: blood T cells: a sorted CD56 or NKG2C T cell subset, CD4+ or CD8+ T cells, or bulk PBMC T cells (not recorded which). Receptors originate from a man younger than 35 in good health. The CDR3 runs from the conserved cysteine through the conserved F or W. Fields, in order: V gene, J gene, CDR3 protein.

V gene: TRBV9
J gene: TRBJ2-2
CDR3 protein: CASSVASSGTTGELFF

V gene: TRBV5-6
J gene: TRBJ2-2
CDR3 protein: CASSGGLAGQAGELFF

V gene: TRBV11-2
J gene: TRBJ2-1
CDR3 protein: CASSLGPSSRSEQFF

V gene: TRBV20-1
J gene: TRBJ2-5
CDR3 protein: CSAIRPPTETQYF

V gene: TRBV11-1
J gene: TRBJ1-6
CDR3 protein: CASSLHGSPLHF

V gene: TRBV20-1
J gene: TRBJ2-5
CDR3 protein: CSAELAEGQETQYF

V gene: TRBV12-3/TRBV12-4
J gene: TRBJ2-1
CDR3 protein: CASSLSRGGVRNEQFF

V gene: TRBV5-1
J gene: TRBJ2-1
CDR3 protein: CASSGLGAGSTQFF

V gene: TRBV19
J gene: TRBJ2-1
CDR3 protein: CASSTRGGYNEQFF

V gene: TRBV6-1
J gene: TRBJ2-3
CDR3 protein: CASSAQGMSTDTQYF

V gene: TRBV20-1
J gene: TRBJ2-7
CDR3 protein: CSARDLKLAGHEQYF

V gene: TRBV29-1
J gene: TRBJ2-5
CDR3 protein: CSVEESGGVQETQYF

V gene: TRBV4-3
J gene: TRBJ1-5
CDR3 protein: CASSHDRGRDQPQHF

V gene: TRBV20-1
J gene: TRBJ1-4
CDR3 protein: CSAWGRVNEKLFF

V gene: TRBV28
J gene: TRBJ2-1
CDR3 protein: CASSLSSWTGGPLRRFF

V gene: TRBV20-1
J gene: TRBJ1-2
CDR3 protein: CSARVPTGPRSSRGYTF

V gene: TRBV12-3/TRBV12-4
J gene: TRBJ2-1
CDR3 protein: CVSEGPGMYEQFF

V gene: TRBV20-1
J gene: TRBJ2-1
CDR3 protein: CSAEGVGNEQFF

V gene: TRBV20-1
J gene: TRBJ2-3
CDR3 protein: CSAPRGGAADTQYF

V gene: TRBV29-1
J gene: TRBJ2-1
CDR3 protein: CSVEEPSDEQFF

V gene: TRBV20-1
J gene: TRBJ2-3
CDR3 protein: CSARDHGGSTDTQYF

V gene: TRBV7-2
J gene: TRBJ2-3
CDR3 protein: CASSLDRATDTQYF

V gene: TRBV28
J gene: TRBJ2-1
CDR3 protein: CASSSWTSGNHNEQFF

V gene: TRBV5-5
J gene: TRBJ2-3
CDR3 protein: CASSLATSLTDTQYF

V gene: TRBV12-3/TRBV12-4
J gene: TRBJ1-3
CDR3 protein: CASREDRAGNTIYF

V gene: TRBV18
J gene: TRBJ2-1
CDR3 protein: CASSPGSSLWTYNEQFF

V gene: TRBV12-3/TRBV12-4
J gene: TRBJ2-2
CDR3 protein: CASSLTGGTGELFF

V gene: TRBV15
J gene: TRBJ1-1
CDR3 protein: CATSTDRGNTEAFF

V gene: TRBV3-1
J gene: TRBJ2-2
CDR3 protein: CASSQYSGSNTGELFF

V gene: TRBV19
J gene: TRBJ2-3
CDR3 protein: CASKLAGGTDTQYF

V gene: TRBV9
J gene: TRBJ2-5
CDR3 protein: CASSLGTGDGETQYF

V gene: TRBV29-1
J gene: TRBJ2-1
CDR3 protein: CSSLGLPYNEQFF

V gene: TRBV29-1
J gene: TRBJ2-2
CDR3 protein: CSVALGGVTGELFF

V gene: TRBV6-4
J gene: TRBJ1-2
CDR3 protein: CASSATNPSNYGYTF

V gene: TRBV18
J gene: TRBJ1-2
CDR3 protein: CASSPPGVSGRYGYTF

V gene: TRBV9
J gene: TRBJ2-7
CDR3 protein: CASSVGHLSYEQYF

V gene: TRBV12-3/TRBV12-4
J gene: TRBJ2-3
CDR3 protein: CASSLGVEDTQYF

V gene: TRBV5-6
J gene: TRBJ1-6
CDR3 protein: CASSSQDRGNSPLHF

V gene: TRBV6-1
J gene: TRBJ1-1
CDR3 protein: CASSESLQVTEAFF

V gene: TRBV20-1
J gene: TRBJ2-2
CDR3 protein: CSARDSARLADTGELFF

V gene: TRBV6-1
J gene: TRBJ1-4
CDR3 protein: CASKLNPGTGGGEKLFF

V gene: TRBV12-3/TRBV12-4
J gene: TRBJ2-3
CDR3 protein: CASSLGREGTDTQYF

V gene: TRBV7-2
J gene: TRBJ2-2
CDR3 protein: CASSLNAGASGGELFF

V gene: TRBV5-1
J gene: TRBJ2-1
CDR3 protein: CASSWVSGRGDNEQFF

V gene: TRBV7-3
J gene: TRBJ1-1
CDR3 protein: CASSLDNLNTEAFF

V gene: TRBV20-1
J gene: TRBJ2-1
CDR3 protein: CSARRPAYNEQFF

V gene: TRBV7-8
J gene: TRBJ1-4
CDR3 protein: CASRRTGDRNEKLFF

V gene: TRBV6-2/TRBV6-3
J gene: TRBJ2-5
CDR3 protein: CASSYPIRDYQETQYF

V gene: TRBV12-3/TRBV12-4
J gene: TRBJ1-6
CDR3 protein: CASSRRQGNSPLHF

V gene: TRBV21-1
J gene: TRBJ1-1
CDR3 protein: CASSKSGTLAFF

V gene: TRBV20-1
J gene: TRBJ1-4
CDR3 protein: CSARGGAGLEEKLFF

V gene: TRBV5-1
J gene: TRBJ2-1
CDR3 protein: CASSLSVGRAVYNEQFF

V gene: TRBV9
J gene: TRBJ1-1
CDR3 protein: CASSAGGRDTEAFF

V gene: TRBV14
J gene: TRBJ2-5
CDR3 protein: CASSQDLRGQRIGGYQETQYF

V gene: TRBV29-1
J gene: TRBJ2-3
CDR3 protein: CSAGTGADTQYF

V gene: TRBV12-3/TRBV12-4
J gene: TRBJ2-1
CDR3 protein: CASSISNNEQFF

V gene: TRBV10-3
J gene: TRBJ2-1
CDR3 protein: CAILAGMTNEQFF

V gene: TRBV7-8
J gene: TRBJ2-1
CDR3 protein: CASSSFGRASSYNEQFF